Here is one T cell receptor beta chain with its context. The sample is drawn from a study of blood T cell repertoires in COVID-19. Profiling relied on immunoSEQ multiplex PCR, and the TCRdb table lists in-frame clones only, not all of them. The sample lists roughly 45,000 clones; about 92% were seen once. The CDR3 contains 15 residues. Per the germline V gene, CDR1 is MNHEY and CDR2 is SMNVEV (reference sequence). J lost 2 bases, V lost 2 bases, and 5 bases had no gene match. The receptor's source is a man between 65 and 85 years old with active COVID-19. The chain has TRBV27 and TRBJ2-7, with TRBD2 identical over 8 bases. Sequencing was done on a sample of peripheral blood. The CDR3 nucleotides read TGTGCCAGCAGTTTACAACTAGCGGTAACCTACGAGCAGTACTTC. Translating it yields CASSLQLAVTYEQYF.